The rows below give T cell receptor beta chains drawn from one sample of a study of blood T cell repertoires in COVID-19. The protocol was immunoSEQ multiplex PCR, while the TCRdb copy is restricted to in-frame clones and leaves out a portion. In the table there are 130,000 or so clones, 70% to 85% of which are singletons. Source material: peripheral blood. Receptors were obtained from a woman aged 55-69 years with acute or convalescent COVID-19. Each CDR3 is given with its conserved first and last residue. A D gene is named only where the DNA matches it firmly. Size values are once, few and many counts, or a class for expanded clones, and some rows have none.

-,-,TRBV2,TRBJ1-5,CASSGTDQPQHF,TGTGCCAGCAGTGGGACTGATCAGCCCCAGCATTTT
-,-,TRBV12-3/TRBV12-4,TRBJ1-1,CASSPSDRPAFF,TGTGCCAGCAGCCCGTCAGACAGGCCAGCTTTCTTT
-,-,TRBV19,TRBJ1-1,CASSIAGRGTEAFF,TGTGCCAGTAGTATAGCGGGTAGGGGCACTGAAGCTTTCTTT
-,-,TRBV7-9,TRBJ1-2,CASSANQAYLYGYTF,TGTGCCAGCAGCGCAAACCAGGCGTACCTTTATGGCTACACCTTC
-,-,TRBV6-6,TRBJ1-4,CASSSQQGNEKLFF,TGTGCCAGCAGTTCCCAGCAGGGGAATGAAAAACTGTTTTTT
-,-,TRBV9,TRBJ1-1,CASSPWPGPNTEAFF,TGTGCCAGCAGCCCCTGGCCAGGGCCAAACACTGAAGCTTTCTTT
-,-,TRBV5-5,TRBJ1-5,CANTPDTVNQPQHF,TGTGCCAACACCCCGGACACAGTCAATCAGCCCCAGCATTTT
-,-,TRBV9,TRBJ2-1,CASSFSSGLANEQFF,TGTGCCAGCAGCTTCTCCAGCGGGTTAGCCAATGAGCAGTTCTTC
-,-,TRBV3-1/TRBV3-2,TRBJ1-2,CASSQERGLGGYTF,TGTGCCAGCAGCCAAGAAAGGGGCCTCGGGGGCTACACCTTC
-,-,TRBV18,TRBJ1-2,CASSPPMTYYGYTF,TGTGCCAGCTCACCACCGATGACTTACTATGGCTACACCTTC
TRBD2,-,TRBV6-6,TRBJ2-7,CASSYIAGSSYEQYF,TGTGCCAGCAGTTATATAGCGGGGAGCTCCTACGAGCAGTACTTC
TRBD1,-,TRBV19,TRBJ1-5,CASAGQGAQPQHF,TGTGCCAGTGCAGGACAGGGAGCTCAGCCCCAGCATTTT
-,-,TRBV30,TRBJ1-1,CAWSVGPNTEAFF,TGTGCCTGGAGTGTTGGGCCGAACACTGAAGCTTTCTTT
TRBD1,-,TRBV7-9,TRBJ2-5,CASNEQGVGETQYF,TGTGCCAGCAACGAACAGGGGGTCGGGGAGACCCAGTACTTC
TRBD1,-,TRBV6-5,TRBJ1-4,CASSRQGAGEKLFF,TGTGCCAGCAGTCGACAGGGGGCGGGGGAAAAACTGTTTTTT
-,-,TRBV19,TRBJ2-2,CASSIGGAGELFF,TGTGCCAGTAGTATAGGGGGAGCCGGGGAGCTGTTTTTT
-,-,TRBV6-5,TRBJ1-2,CAIRNNQQDYGYTF,TGTGCCATCCGGAACAACCAACAGGACTATGGCTACACCTTC
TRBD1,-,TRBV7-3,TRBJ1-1,CASTLGQGDTEAFF,TGTGCCAGCACCCTCGGACAGGGCGACACTGAAGCTTTCTTT
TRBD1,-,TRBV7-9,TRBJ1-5,CASSRQGRGQPQHF,TGTGCCAGCAGCAGACAGGGGAGGGGACAGCCCCAGCATTTT
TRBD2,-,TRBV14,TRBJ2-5,CASSLLDVPTSGGRETQYF,TGTGCCAGCAGCCTATTAGATGTTCCGACTAGCGGGGGTCGGGAGACCCAGTACTTC
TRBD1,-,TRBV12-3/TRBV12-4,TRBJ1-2,CASSDRGLGHTF,TGTGCCAGCAGTGACAGGGGGCTCGGCCACACCTTC
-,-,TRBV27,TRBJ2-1,CASTWTSSYNEQFF,TGTGCCAGCACCTGGACATCCTCCTACAATGAGCAGTTCTTC
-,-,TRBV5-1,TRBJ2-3,CASSSGDTDTQYF,TGCGCCAGCAGCAGCGGAGACACAGATACGCAGTATTTT
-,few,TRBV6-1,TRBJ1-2,CASSESPSIYYGYTF,TGTGCCAGCAGTGAAAGTCCCTCCATCTATTATGGCTACACCTTC
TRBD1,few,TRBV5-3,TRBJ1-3,CARSPGTAIGNTIYF,TGTGCCAGAAGCCCGGGGACAGCTATTGGAAACACCATATATTTT
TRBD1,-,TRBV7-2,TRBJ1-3,CASGTGARNTIYF,TGTGCCTCCGGGACAGGGGCTAGAAACACCATATATTTT
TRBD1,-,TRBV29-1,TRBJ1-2,CSAKPGGRNGYTF,TGCAGCGCTAAACCAGGGGGTCGAAATGGCTACACCTTC